This is a list of T cell receptor beta chains from one sample in a study of memory CD4+ T cells and cytomegalovirus serostatus. The repertoire was sequenced with immunoSEQ multiplex PCR; TCRdb's copy has only in-frame clones and lacks some. The table records some 53,000 clones, about 73% of them present only once. Sequencing input: memory CD4+ T cells from blood. Source of these receptors: an adult in good health and CMV-seronegative. CDR3s include the opening cysteine and the closing phenylalanine or tryptophan.

V gene	J gene	CDR3 protein
TRBV7-9	TRBJ1-5	CASSLKVNQPQHF
TRBV27	TRBJ2-5	CASSLLTGGPQYF
TRBV19	TRBJ2-5	CASSFPGEGETQYF
TRBV6-5	TRBJ2-7	CASSRTVNSYEQYF
TRBV7-2	TRBJ2-1	CASSFRDSYYNEQFF
TRBV7-6	TRBJ1-3	CASSGYRGLRSGNTIYF
TRBV6-6	TRBJ2-7	CASSYDSYEQYF
TRBV4-3	TRBJ2-1	CASSQVFGLSSYNEQFF
TRBV5-5	TRBJ2-2	CASSSAGTAGELFF
TRBV5-6	TRBJ1-2	CASKLMGLASF
TRBV7-3	TRBJ2-5	CASSRGDQETQYF
TRBV7-2	TRBJ2-5	CASSSTVGAREQYF
TRBV30	TRBJ2-1	CAWLGARYNEQFF
TRBV5-1	TRBJ1-2	CASSLGSGGGYGYTF
TRBV6-1	TRBJ2-2	CASSETSVFANTGELFF
TRBV5-1	TRBJ1-3	CASSAVGPSGNTIYF
TRBV5-1	TRBJ2-6	CASSYSTGFSGANVLTF
TRBV6-5	TRBJ1-2	CASSYSLPYGYTF
TRBV7-6	TRBJ2-1	CASSEGPSGGENEQFF
TRBV19	TRBJ1-5	CASSAREIGNQPQHF
TRBV7-2	TRBJ1-1	CASSSDGGGTEAFF
TRBV9	TRBJ2-1	CASSSQASANEQFF
TRBV18	TRBJ1-1	CASSPRDEAFF
TRBV18	TRBJ2-1	CASSPRGAQGDEQFF
TRBV5-8	TRBJ2-7	CASRPTPRGFGEQYF
TRBV6-5	TRBJ1-1	CASPGQGNTEAFF
TRBV11-3	TRBJ2-5	CASSLVDRSQETQYF
TRBV2	TRBJ2-3	CASIASQGDADTQYF
TRBV2	TRBJ2-1	CASSEGGEQFF
TRBV5-1	TRBJ2-7	CASSLATGAPYEQYF
TRBV19	TRBJ2-7	CASSIRPGGFYEQYF
TRBV9	TRBJ1-5	CASSVGEQGSQPQHF
TRBV7-3	TRBJ2-7	CASSSAGVGEQYF
TRBV19	TRBJ2-5	CASTLGGGETQYF
TRBV12-2	TRBJ2-7	CASQGTEVREQYF
TRBV30	TRBJ1-4	CAWTYGGGEKLFF
TRBV5-5	TRBJ2-5	CASSGGDVFETQYF
TRBV7-2	TRBJ2-4	CASSSAGPLAKNIQYF
TRBV19	TRBJ1-1	CASSILVGKGGTEAFF
TRBV19	TRBJ2-2	CASGDRAATGELFF
TRBV5-1	TRBJ1-5	CASSLGLGAGNQPQHF
TRBV7-9	TRBJ2-2	CASSLSLNTGELFF
TRBV19	TRBJ2-2	CASSMIAGQASGELFF
TRBV28	TRBJ2-1	CASSPRLNEQFF
TRBV7-2	TRBJ2-5	CASSRRRGQETQYF
TRBV7-9	TRBJ1-5	CASSQRGQVNQPQHF
TRBV19	TRBJ2-2	CASSPGTGGGRTGELFF
TRBV28	TRBJ1-1	CASSYNWGGANTEAFF
TRBV2	TRBJ1-5	CASRQEQAGNQPQHF
TRBV5-1	TRBJ2-1	CASQSGGSSYNEQFF
TRBV5-1	TRBJ2-7	CASSSGQGAREQYF
TRBV5-6	TRBJ1-1	CASSSWTQNTEAFF
TRBV11-2	TRBJ2-1	CASSKDGLNEQFF
TRBV6-5	TRBJ1-6	CASRATGKNSPLHF
TRBV5-6	TRBJ1-4	CASSLGDPRGGEKLFF